These 23 T cell receptor beta chains came from one sample sequenced in a study of human T cells and chemical hapten exposure. The time point denotes: patch test 1, 2 weeks after DPC sensitization. The treatment denotes: therapeutic diphenylcyclopropenone sensitization with weekly scalp DPC. TCRdb reprocessed the RACE reads with MiXCR, giving one entry per CDR3 protein. Of some 110,000 distinct CDR3 sequences listed, about 12% are singletons. The source was whole blood, collected in connection with sensitization to the hapten diphenylcyclopropenone (DPC). These receptors all stem from a woman aged 50 to 60 with alopecia areata. Some clones in this sample may be carry-over from other donors' samples.

The chain combines TRBV28 with TRBJ1-1; the D is unclear. Germline V gene lookup returns CDR1 MDHEN and CDR2 SYDVKM. The CDR3 contains 10 residues. In DNA, the CDR3 is TGTGCAATCAGGAACACTGAAGCTTTCTTT. It translates to CAIRNTEAFF.

The gene calls are TRBV2 and TRBJ2-3; 7 nucleotides agree with TRBD1. Germline V gene data show CDR1 as SNHLY and CDR2 as FYNNEI. The ends lost 6 bases at V and 13 bases at J; junction bases unmatched: 4. This CDR3 has 10 amino acids. DNA for the CDR3: TGTGCCAGCAGACTCGACAGGGAGTATTTT. Translation gives CASRLDREYF.

V usage is TRBV7-6 and J usage is TRBJ2-7; perhaps TRBD2 as D (5 bases). V lost 3 bases and J lost 6, with 12 bases in between. Germline assignment: CDR1 SGHVS and CDR2 FNYEAQ. CDR3 length: 13 amino acids. The CDR3 here is CASSFPGNGEQYF. The CDR3 nucleotides are TGTGCCAGCAGCTTCCCCGGGAATGGCGAGCAGTACTTC.

The chain carries TRBV28 and TRBJ2-2, with a weak D call TRBD1 (6 bases). V was shortened by 6 bases and J by 6 bases, with 17 bases between the two germline ends. Germline V CDR1 and CDR2: MDHEN, SYDVKM. This CDR3 region has 15 residues. The CDR3 sequence: CASRTTRQVPGELFF. The CDR3 DNA is TGTGCCAGCAGAACCACAAGACAGGTCCCCGGGGAGCTGTTTTTT.

The V and J genes are TRBV3-1 and TRBJ2-1, with unresolved D. This CDR3 comprises 15 residues. V was trimmed by 0 bases and J by 4 bases, leaving 10 bases between them. Germline CDR1 LGHDT, CDR2 YNNKEL (reference sequence). The CDR3 DNA is TGTGCCAGCAGCCAAGAGGCCAATAGGTACAATGAGCAGTTCTTC. This translates into CASSQEANRYNEQFF.

This clonotype was seen more than once but under ten times. The V and J genes are TRBV11-2 and TRBJ1-1; tentatively, D is TRBD1 (6 bases). CDR3 length: 14 amino acids. V was clipped by 4 bases and J by 1 base, with 10 bases between them. Per germline, CDR1 SGHAT and CDR2 FQNNGV. The CDR3 sequence is CASSWGTTNTEAFF. Here the CDR3 DNA reads TGTGCCAGCAGCTGGGGGACAACGAACACTGAAGCTTTCTTT.

This rearrangement joins TRBV29-1 to TRBJ1-5; a weak D match, TRBD1 (5 bases). This CDR3 contains 14 residues. CDR1 and CDR2 (germline): SQVTM, ANQGSEA. V lost 1 base and J lost 1, with 8 bases in between. The CDR3, as DNA: TGCAGCGTTGAAGTTGCAGGGAGCAATCAGCCCCAGCATTTT. Translating it yields CSVEVAGSNQPQHF.

The chain joins TRBV4-3 to TRBJ1-2; D might be TRBD1 (5 bases). From germline, CDR1 is LGHNA and CDR2 YSLEER. There are 13 residues in the CDR3. Trimming took off 0 bases at V and 8 bases at J, with 10 bases between the two ends. DNA for the CDR3: TGCGCCAGCAGCCAAGATAGACAGTACGGCTACACCTTC. Protein sequence: CASSQDRQYGYTF.

There are many counts of this clonotype. This chain connects TRBV11-2 to TRBJ2-3; no clear D. The CDR3 is made up of 12 amino acids. Trimming stripped 5 bases from V and 6 bases from J, with 9 bases between. Germline CDR1 is SGHAT and CDR2 is FQNNGV. CDR3 amino acids: CASSPPGDTQYF. The CDR3 DNA reads as TGTGCCAGCAGCCCCCCTGGGGATACGCAGTATTTT.

The CDR3 DNA reads TGTGCCAGCAGCTTAGTGAGTCGAGGTGTCAACACTGAAGCTTTCTTT. It encodes CASSLVSRGVNTEAFF. The genes are TRBV7-8 and TRBJ1-1, with D unclear. The CDR3 sequence is 16 residues long. Trimming stripped 1 base from V and 2 bases from J, with 14 bases between. The germline V gene has CDR1 SGHVS and CDR2 FQNEAQ. Filled out from reference TRBV7-8 and TRBJ1-1, the complete variable domain reads GAGVSQSPRYKVAKRGQDVALRCDPISGHVSLFWYQQALGQGPEFLTYFQNEAQLDKSGLPSDRFFAERPEGSVSTLKIQRTQQEDSAVYLCASSLVSRGVNTEAFFGQGTRLTVV.

This clonotype was observed a handful of times. The rearrangement uses TRBV28 and TRBJ2-4; 9 positions match TRBD2. Per the germline V gene, CDR1 is MDHEN and CDR2 is SYDVKM. V shed 3 bases and J 2 bases; nucleotides not matched to a gene: 11. This CDR3 region has 18 residues. The CDR3 DNA reads as TGTGCCAGCAGTTTGGCGCGGGGGGGCCTCCTGACCAAAAACATTCAGTACTTC. Protein product: CASSLARGGLLTKNIQYF.

The chain couples TRBV6-5 to TRBJ2-7; D ambiguous. Germline values: CDR1 MNHEY, CDR2 SVGAGI. The CDR3 extends over 14 amino acids. Trimming took 6 bases from V and 5 from J, leaving 17 bases between them. DNA for the CDR3: TGTGCCAGCAGCACCCAAGGACGGGTCCACGAGCAGTACTTC. Translating it yields CASSTQGRVHEQYF.

The rearrangement uses TRBV7-6 and TRBJ2-1; D tentatively fits TRBD1 or TRBD2 (6 bases each). Germline CDR1 and CDR2: SGHVS and FNYEAQ. V was shortened by 5 bases and J by 4 bases, with 21 bases between the two germline ends. The CDR3 is 17 amino acids. The CDR3 region is CASSLNPVQGGYNEQFF. For the CDR3, the DNA is TGTGCCAGCAGCCTTAACCCGGTACAGGGAGGATACAATGAGCAGTTCTTC. Full variable domain (outside the CDR3, taken from reference TRBV7-6 and TRBJ2-1): GAGVSQSPRYKVTKRGQDVALRCDPISGHVSLYWYRQALGQGPEFLTYFNYEAQQDKSGLPNDRFSAERPEGSISTLTIQRTEQRDSAMYRCASSLNPVQGGYNEQFFGPGTRLTVL.

This clonotype turned up a few times. V gene TRBV19 combines with J gene TRBJ2-1; weak D call: TRBD2 (6 bases). The CDR3 is 13 residues long. Germline-derived CDR1 and CDR2 are LNHDA and SQIVND (reference sequence). Trimming left V 11 bases short and J 7 bases short, with 18 bases between. This CDR3 reads CAVVRGSGNEQFF. CDR3 nucleotides: TGTGCCGTGGTCCGGGGGTCAGGGAATGAGCAGTTCTTC. The full variable domain, with the rest looked up from reference TRBV19 and TRBJ2-1, is DGGITQSPKYLFRKEGQNVTLSCEQNLNHDAMYWYRQDPGQGLRLIYYSQIVNDFQKGDIAEGYSVSREKKESFPLTVTSAQKNPTAFYLCAVVRGSGNEQFFGPGTRLTVL.

This clonotype appeared a few times. The chain couples TRBV11-2 to TRBJ2-5; no reliable D call. The CDR3 extends over 13 amino acids. Germline-derived CDR1 and CDR2 are SGHAT and FQNNGV. Trimming removed 6 bases from V and 4 bases from J, with 12 bases in between. CDR3 sequence (DNA): TGTGCCAGCAGTAAGCAGCTTGGAGAGACCCAGTACTTC. Protein product: CASSKQLGETQYF. Drawing the rest from reference TRBV11-2 and TRBJ2-5, the complete variable domain is EAGVAQSPRYKIIEKRQSVAFWCNPISGHATLYWYQQILGQGPKLLIQFQNNGVVDDSQLPKDRFSAERLKGVDSTLKIQPAKLEDSAVYLCASSKQLGETQYFGPGTRLLVL.

This clonotype occurred many times. This chain joins TRBV18 and TRBJ2-1; the match to TRBD2 covers 7 bases. This CDR3 comprises 17 residues. V was pared by 1 base and J by 0 bases, with 6 bases of the junction left unmatched. From germline, CDR1 is KGHSH and CDR2 LQKENI. This chain's CDR3 is CASSPLGAGSSYNEQFF. In DNA, the CDR3 is TGTGCCAGCTCACCACTAGGAGCGGGGAGCTCCTACAATGAGCAGTTCTTC.

This rearrangement joins TRBV20-1 to TRBJ2-2; 14 bases fit TRBD2. This CDR3 is 16 amino acids long. CDR1 is DFQATT and CDR2 is SNEGSKA in the germline V gene (reference sequence). Germline trimming cut 2 bases from V and 7 bases from J; bases unmatched to any gene: 6. The CDR3 region has the DNA TGCAGTGCTAGAACCGGACTAGCGGGAGGTGGCGGGGAGCTGTTTTTT. Translating it yields CSARTGLAGGGGELFF.

In the case of this clonotype: This sequence may be a read error, since a much larger clone differs from it by one base. This is likely a read error, given that the CDR3 carries no conserved phenylalanine or tryptophan at its end. V is TRBV20-1 and J is TRBJ2-1, with D perhaps matching TRBD1 (5 bases). The ends were cut back, 5 bases at V and 5 bases at J, with 16 bases in the middle. The CDR3 is made up of 14 amino acids. Germline lookup yields CDR1 DFQATT and CDR2 SNEGSKA (reference sequence). CDR3 residues: CSAPARDRDNEQFS. The CDR3 DNA reads as TGCAGTGCTCCCGCCCGAGACAGAGACAATGAGCAGTTCTCC.

This clonotype was counted ten times or more. The CDR3 region has the DNA TGCAGTGCTCCGGACAGAACCTACGAGCAGTACTTC. Its translation: CSAPDRTYEQYF. This chain links TRBV20-1 with TRBJ2-7; D is perhaps TRBD1 (6 bases). The CDR3 is 12 residues long. V shed 5 bases and J shed 2 bases, with 10 bases lying between them. CDR1 is DFQATT, CDR2 SNEGSKA, per germline (reference sequence).

This clonotype showed up just a few times. V gene TRBV5-1 combines with J gene TRBJ1-4, with D unclear. The CDR3 runs to 16 residues. Germline values: CDR1 SGHRS, CDR2 YFSETQ. Between the trimmed V and J ends, which lost 0 bases and 8 bases, there was a span of 17 bases. The CDR3 coding sequence is TGCGCCAGCAGCTTGGACGGGATGTGGGTAGGGGAAAAACTGTTTTTT. It encodes CASSLDGMWVGEKLFF.

The genes are TRBV11-2 and TRBJ2-7, with D tentatively TRBD1 (5 bases). Germline loops: CDR1 SGHAT, CDR2 FQNNGV. The V and J ends lost 2 bases and 0 bases respectively, with 11 bases between them. The CDR3 loop spans 15 amino acids. Here the CDR3 DNA reads TGTGCCAGCAGCTTACAGGGATTATCCTCCTACGAGCAGTACTTC. It yields the protein CASSLQGLSSYEQYF.

This clonotype occurred many times. V usage is TRBV3-1 and J usage is TRBJ1-2, with TRBD1 as a possible D gene (6 bases). Germline assignment: CDR1 LGHDT and CDR2 YNNKEL (reference sequence). This CDR3 has 14 residues. V lost 0 bases and J 8 bases, leaving 13 bases between the germline ends. The CDR3 spells CASSQEGYREGYTF. DNA for the CDR3: TGTGCCAGCAGCCAAGAGGGCTACAGGGAGGGCTACACCTTC.

The chain employs TRBV20-1 and TRBJ1-6, with 8 positions matching TRBD1. V lost 5 bases and J lost 10; bases outside the gene matches: 7. CDR1 is DFQATT and CDR2 is SNEGSKA in the germline V gene (reference sequence). The CDR3 runs to 13 residues. The CDR3 loop is CSAAGQGNSPLHF. Written as DNA, the CDR3 is TGCAGTGCTGCCGGACAGGGTAACTCACCCCTCCACTTT.